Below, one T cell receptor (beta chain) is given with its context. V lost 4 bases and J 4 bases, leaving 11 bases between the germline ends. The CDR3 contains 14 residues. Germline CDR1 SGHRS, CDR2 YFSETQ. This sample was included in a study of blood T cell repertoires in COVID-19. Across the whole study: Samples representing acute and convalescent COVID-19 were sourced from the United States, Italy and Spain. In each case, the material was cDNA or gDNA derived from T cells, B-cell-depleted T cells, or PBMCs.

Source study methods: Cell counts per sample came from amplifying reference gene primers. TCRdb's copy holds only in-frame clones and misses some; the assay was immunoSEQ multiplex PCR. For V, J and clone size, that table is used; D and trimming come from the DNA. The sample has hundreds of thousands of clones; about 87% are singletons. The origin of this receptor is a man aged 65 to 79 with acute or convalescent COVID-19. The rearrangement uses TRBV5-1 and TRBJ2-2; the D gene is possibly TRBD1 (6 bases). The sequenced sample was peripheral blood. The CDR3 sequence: CASSGDTGTGELFF. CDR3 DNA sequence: TGCGCCAGCAGCGGGGACACTGGCACCGGGGAGCTGTTTTTT.